The clone carrying this TCR beta chain was found many times. Its target is unknown. The sample originates from a study of identical twins. Study results and caveats: Cross-sectional statistical analysis, not tracking of the same donors, underpinned the conclusions. The study found weaker excess twin sharing in beta out-of-frame sequences.

With 6 bases removed from V and 6 bases from J, the gap between germline ends came to 14 bases. The CDR3 has 13 residues. Germline loops: CDR1 ENHRY, CDR2 SYGVKD. TCRdb re-derived calls from the 5' RACE reads in MiXCR, one entry per CDR3 protein. Of approximately 1.8 million distinct CDR3 sequences in the sample, roughly 35% were seen once. Sequenced sample: cord blood. The source of this sequence is a newborn girl in good health. The chain is built from TRBV10-3 and TRBJ1-2, with TRBD1 as a possible D gene (6 bases). CDR3 protein: CAIRETGLHGYTF. The CDR3 DNA sequence: TGTGCCATCAGAGAAACAGGGTTGCATGGCTACACCTTC.